Listed here are 10 T cell receptor beta chains from one sample, sequenced in a study of T-cell reconstitution after alpha-beta-depleted transplantation in children. Unique molecular identifiers were incorporated during preparation of the TCRbeta library. From the PCR reads, TCRdb called clonotypes with MiXCR, one entry per CDR3 protein. Of about 270,000 distinct CDR3 sequences in the sample, more than 9% are singletons; the top ten hold about 9.5%. Specimen: PBMCs from the stem cell graft donor, collected from the stem cell graft. The receptor set was obtained from a human donor who donated a stem cell graft to a child with SCID.

This clonotype was observed a few times. Here the CDR3 DNA reads TGTGCCAGCAGTTGGGGACAGGGTAAAACCGGGGAGCTGTTTTTT. This codes for CASSWGQGKTGELFF. This sequence joins TRBV2 and TRBJ2-2; TRBD1 agrees at 9 bases. Germline trimming cut 5 bases from V and 5 bases from J; bases unmatched to any gene: 6. There are 15 residues in the CDR3. Germline V gene lookup returns CDR1 SNHLY and CDR2 FYNNEI.

This clonotype has just a few counts. The J gene is TRBJ1-2, the V gene TRBV29-1; D unclear. The CDR3 spans 13 residues. Trimming left V 0 bases short and J 4 bases short, with 9 bases between. Germline CDR1 reads SQVTM; CDR2 reads ANQGSEA. The CDR3 DNA is TGCAGCGTTGAAGATAGGACGGCCTATGGCTACACCTTC. This codes for CSVEDRTAYGYTF.

The chain joins TRBV20-1 to TRBJ2-5, with D perhaps matching TRBD1 or TRBD2 (7 bases each). CDR1 is DFQATT and CDR2 is SNEGSKA in the germline V gene (reference sequence). The germline V and J ends were trimmed by 1 base and 2 bases, with 14 bases remaining between them. The CDR3 extends over 15 amino acids. The CDR3 protein is CSARGGGQMQETQYF. CDR3 nucleotide sequence: TGCAGTGCTAGAGGGGGGGGACAGATGCAAGAGACCCAGTACTTC.

In its sample, this clonotype was seen a few times. The chain recombines TRBV5-1 with TRBJ2-1, with 8 bases aligning to TRBD2. The junction had 9 bases not matched to a gene; V was cut back by 0 bases and J by 1 base. The CDR3 length is 18 residues. Germline loops: CDR1 SGHRS, CDR2 YFSETQ. CDR3 coding DNA: TGCGCCAGCAGCTTGGCCCCCGGGGGGGCGATTTCCTACAATGAGCAGTTCTTC. It encodes CASSLAPGGAISYNEQFF.

This clonotype was picked up a small number of times. This chain uses TRBV29-1 with TRBJ2-2; 9 bases fit TRBD1. Trimming cost V 5 bases and J 1 base; bases outside gene matches: 2. Per the germline V gene, CDR1 is SQVTM and CDR2 is ANQGSEA. CDR3 length: 14 residues. CDR3 sequence (DNA): TGCAGCGTTCGGGGACAGGGGAACACCGGGGAGCTGTTTTTT. Residues: CSVRGQGNTGELFF.

This sequence joins TRBV3-1 and TRBJ2-5; D may be TRBD1 (5 bases). The germline V and J ends were trimmed by 3 bases and 1 base, with 9 bases remaining between them. CDR1 and CDR2 from the germline V gene are LGHDT and YNNKEL (reference sequence). The CDR3 has 14 amino acids. CDR3 sequence: CASSQTEFQETQYF. For the CDR3, the DNA is TGTGCCAGCAGCCAGACAGAATTCCAAGAGACCCAGTACTTC.

The chain uses TRBV12-3 or TRBV12-4 and TRBJ1-2; no clear D. This CDR3 contains 11 residues. V lost 6 bases and J 8 bases, leaving 10 bases between the germline ends. CDR3 nucleotide sequence: TGTGCCAGCAGGAGTGGACCAGGCTACACCTTC. Amino acid sequence: CASRSGPGYTF.

This clonotype was detected ten times or more. V and J are TRBV5-6 and TRBJ1-1; no definite D call. V gave up 4 bases and J gave up 10 bases, with 17 bases separating them. Germline V gene data show CDR1 as SGHDT and CDR2 as YYEEEE. The CDR3 is made up of 13 amino acids. CDR3 loop: CASSPGPTWGAFF. DNA of the CDR3: TGTGCCAGCAGCCCGGGTCCGACGTGGGGAGCTTTCTTT.

In its sample, this clonotype was seen a few times. The chain couples TRBV28 to TRBJ2-7; tentatively, D is TRBD2 (6 bases). V lost 10 bases and J 1 base, leaving 29 bases between the germline ends. The CDR3 loop spans 18 amino acids. The V gene's germline CDR1 is MDHEN and CDR2 SYDVKM. This CDR3 is CATILGGRLWRDSYEQYF. The CDR3 coding sequence is TGTGCCACCATATTGGGGGGTAGGCTTTGGCGGGATTCCTACGAGCAGTACTTC.

This clonotype was counted between two and nine times. The V and J genes are TRBV7-8 and TRBJ2-3; the D is unclear. V shed 1 base and J shed 3 bases, with 20 bases lying between them. Germline V gives CDR1 SGHVS, CDR2 FQNEAQ. The CDR3 consists of 18 residues. This chain's CDR3 is CASSLEYGFAGWTDTQYF. The CDR3 DNA reads TGTGCCAGCAGCTTAGAATATGGTTTTGCAGGTTGGACAGATACGCAGTATTTT.